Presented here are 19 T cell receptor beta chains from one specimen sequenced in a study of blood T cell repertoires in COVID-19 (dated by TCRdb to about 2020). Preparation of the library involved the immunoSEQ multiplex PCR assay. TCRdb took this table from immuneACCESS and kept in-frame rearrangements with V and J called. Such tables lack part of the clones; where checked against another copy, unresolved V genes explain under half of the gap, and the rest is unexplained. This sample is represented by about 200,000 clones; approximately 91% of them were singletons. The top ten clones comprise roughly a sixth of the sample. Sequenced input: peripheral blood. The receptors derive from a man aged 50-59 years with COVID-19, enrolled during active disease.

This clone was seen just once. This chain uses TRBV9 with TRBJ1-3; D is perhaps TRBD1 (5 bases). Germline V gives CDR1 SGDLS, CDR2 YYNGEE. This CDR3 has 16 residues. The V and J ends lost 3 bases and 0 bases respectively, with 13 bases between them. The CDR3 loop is CASSGWGGPSGNTIYF. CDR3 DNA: TGTGCCAGCAGCGGGTGGGGGGGACCCTCTGGAAACACCATATATTTT.

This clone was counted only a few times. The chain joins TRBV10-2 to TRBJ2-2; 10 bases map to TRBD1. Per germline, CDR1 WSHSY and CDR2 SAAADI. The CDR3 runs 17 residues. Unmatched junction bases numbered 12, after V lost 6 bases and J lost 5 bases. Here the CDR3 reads CASRGQGPRRVTGELFF. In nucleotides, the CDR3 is TGCGCCAGCAGGGGACAGGGGCCACGCCGAGTAACCGGGGAGCTGTTTTTT.

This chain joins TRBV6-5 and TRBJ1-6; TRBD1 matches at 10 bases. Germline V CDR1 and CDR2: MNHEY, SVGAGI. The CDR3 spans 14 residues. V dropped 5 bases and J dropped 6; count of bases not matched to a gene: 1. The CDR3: CASSRTGGNSPLHF. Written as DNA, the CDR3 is TGTGCCAGCAGTCGGACAGGGGGTAATTCACCCCTCCACTTT.

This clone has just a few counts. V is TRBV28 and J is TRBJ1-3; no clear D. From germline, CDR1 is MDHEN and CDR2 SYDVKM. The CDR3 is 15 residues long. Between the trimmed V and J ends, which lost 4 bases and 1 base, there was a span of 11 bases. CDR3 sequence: CASSSEEASGNTIYF. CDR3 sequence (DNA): TGTGCCAGCAGTTCTGAAGAGGCTTCTGGAAACACCATATATTTT.

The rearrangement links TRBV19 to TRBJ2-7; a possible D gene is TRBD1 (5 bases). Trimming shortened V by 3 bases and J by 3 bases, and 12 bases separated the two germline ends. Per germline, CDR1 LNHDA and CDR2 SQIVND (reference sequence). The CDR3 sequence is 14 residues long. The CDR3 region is CASSISSRDYEQYF. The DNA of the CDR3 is TGTGCCAGTAGTATTTCGTCCAGGGACTACGAGCAGTACTTC.

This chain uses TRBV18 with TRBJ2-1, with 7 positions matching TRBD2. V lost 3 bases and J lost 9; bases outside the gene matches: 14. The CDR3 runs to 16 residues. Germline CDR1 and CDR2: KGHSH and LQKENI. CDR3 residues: CASSPSGGPGAVEQFF. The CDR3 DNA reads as TGTGCCAGCTCACCCTCGGGGGGACCAGGCGCGGTTGAGCAGTTCTTC.

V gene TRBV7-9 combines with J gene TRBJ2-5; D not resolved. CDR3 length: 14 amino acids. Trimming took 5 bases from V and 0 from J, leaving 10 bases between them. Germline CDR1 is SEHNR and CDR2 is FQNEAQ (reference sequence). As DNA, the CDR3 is TGTGCCAGCAGCACGACAACGAACCAAGAGACCCAGTACTTC. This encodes CASSTTTNQETQYF.

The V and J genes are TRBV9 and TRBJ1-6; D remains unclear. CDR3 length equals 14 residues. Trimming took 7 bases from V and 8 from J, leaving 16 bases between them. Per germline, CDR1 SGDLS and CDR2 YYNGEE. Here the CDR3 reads CASGPAEVYSPLHF. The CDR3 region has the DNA TGTGCCAGCGGGCCCGCCGAAGTTTATTCACCCCTCCACTTT.

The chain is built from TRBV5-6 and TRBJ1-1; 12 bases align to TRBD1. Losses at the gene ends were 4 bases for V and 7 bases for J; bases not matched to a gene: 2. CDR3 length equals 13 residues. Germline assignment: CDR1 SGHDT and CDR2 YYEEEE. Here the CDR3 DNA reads TGTGCCAGCAGCCGGGACAGGGGGCATGAAGCTTTCTTT. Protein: CASSRDRGHEAFF. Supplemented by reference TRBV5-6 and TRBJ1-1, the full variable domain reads DAGVTQSPTHLIKTRGQQVTLRCSPKSGHDTVSWYQQALGQGPQFIFQYYEEEERQRGNFPDRFSGHQFPNYSSELNVNALLLGDSALYLCASSRDRGHEAFFGQGTRLTVV.

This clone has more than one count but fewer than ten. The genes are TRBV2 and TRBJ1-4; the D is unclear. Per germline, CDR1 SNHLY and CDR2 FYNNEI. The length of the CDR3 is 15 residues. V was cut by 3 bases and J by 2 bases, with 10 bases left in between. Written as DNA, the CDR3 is TGTGCCAGCAGTGACACCGGGGTGACTAATGAAAAACTGTTTTTT. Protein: CASSDTGVTNEKLFF.

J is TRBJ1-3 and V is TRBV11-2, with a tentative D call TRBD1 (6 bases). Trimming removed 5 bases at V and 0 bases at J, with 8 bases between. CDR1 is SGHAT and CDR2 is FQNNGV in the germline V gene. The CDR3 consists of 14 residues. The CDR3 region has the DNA TGTGCCAGCAGCCAACAGGGCTCTGGAAACACCATATATTTT. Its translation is CASSQQGSGNTIYF.

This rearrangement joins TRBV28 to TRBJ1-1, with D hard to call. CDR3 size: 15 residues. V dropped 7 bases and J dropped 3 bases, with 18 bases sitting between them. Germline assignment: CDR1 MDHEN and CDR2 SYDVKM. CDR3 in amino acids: CASKSIKITHTEAFF. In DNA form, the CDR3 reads TGTGCCAGCAAATCCATTAAAATAACTCACACTGAAGCTTTCTTT.

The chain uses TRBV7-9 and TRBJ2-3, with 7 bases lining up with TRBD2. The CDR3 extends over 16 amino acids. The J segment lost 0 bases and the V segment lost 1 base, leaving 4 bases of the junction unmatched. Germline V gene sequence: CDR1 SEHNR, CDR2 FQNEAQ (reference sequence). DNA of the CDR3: TGTGCCAGCAGCTTAGGCCCAGCGGGAAGCACAGATACGCAGTATTTT. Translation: CASSLGPAGSTDTQYF.

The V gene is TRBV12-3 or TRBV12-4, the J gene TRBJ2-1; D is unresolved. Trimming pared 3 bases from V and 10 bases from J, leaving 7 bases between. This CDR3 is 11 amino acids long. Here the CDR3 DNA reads TGTGCCAGCAGTTTTTGGCAGGAGCAGTTCTTC. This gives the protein CASSFWQEQFF.

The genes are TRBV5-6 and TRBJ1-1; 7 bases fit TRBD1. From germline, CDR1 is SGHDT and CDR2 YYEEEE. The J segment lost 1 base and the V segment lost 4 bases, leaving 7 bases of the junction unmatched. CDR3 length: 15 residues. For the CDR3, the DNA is TGTGCCAGCAGCAATCGACAGGGATCGAACACTGAAGCTTTCTTT. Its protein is CASSNRQGSNTEAFF. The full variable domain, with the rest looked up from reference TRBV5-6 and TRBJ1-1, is DAGVTQSPTHLIKTRGQQVTLRCSPKSGHDTVSWYQQALGQGPQFIFQYYEEEERQRGNFPDRFSGHQFPNYSSELNVNALLLGDSALYLCASSNRQGSNTEAFFGQGTRLTVV.

The CDR3 reads CASSLSTLANTDTQYF. The CDR3 DNA reads as TGTGCCAGCAGTTTATCAACGCTAGCGAACACAGATACGCAGTATTTT. The V and J genes are TRBV27 and TRBJ2-3; weak D call: TRBD2 (6 bases). The V gene's germline CDR1 is MNHEY and CDR2 SMNVEV (reference sequence). CDR3 length: 16 amino acids. Trimming took off 0 bases at V and 2 bases at J, with 12 bases between the two ends.

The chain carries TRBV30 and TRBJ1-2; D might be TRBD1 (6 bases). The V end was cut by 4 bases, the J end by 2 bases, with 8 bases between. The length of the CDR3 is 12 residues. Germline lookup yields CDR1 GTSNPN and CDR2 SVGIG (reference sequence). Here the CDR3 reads CAWNGQNYGYTF. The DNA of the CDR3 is TGTGCCTGGAACGGACAGAACTATGGCTACACCTTC.

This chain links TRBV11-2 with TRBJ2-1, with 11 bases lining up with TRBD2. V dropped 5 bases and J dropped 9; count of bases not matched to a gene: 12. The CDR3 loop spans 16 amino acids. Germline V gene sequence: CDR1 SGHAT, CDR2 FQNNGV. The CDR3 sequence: CASSPSTSGVTVEQFF. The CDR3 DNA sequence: TGTGCCAGCAGCCCCTCGACTAGCGGGGTGACAGTTGAGCAGTTCTTC.

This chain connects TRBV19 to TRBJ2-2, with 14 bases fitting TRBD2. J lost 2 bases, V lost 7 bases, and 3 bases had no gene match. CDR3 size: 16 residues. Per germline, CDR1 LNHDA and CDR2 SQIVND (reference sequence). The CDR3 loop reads CASMGLAGENTGELFF. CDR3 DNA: TGTGCCAGTATGGGACTAGCGGGAGAAAACACCGGGGAGCTGTTTTTT. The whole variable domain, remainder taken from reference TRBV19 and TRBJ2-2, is DGGITQSPKYLFRKEGQNVTLSCEQNLNHDAMYWYRQDPGQGLRLIYYSQIVNDFQKGDIAEGYSVSREKKESFPLTVTSAQKNPTAFYLCASMGLAGENTGELFFGEGSRLTVL.